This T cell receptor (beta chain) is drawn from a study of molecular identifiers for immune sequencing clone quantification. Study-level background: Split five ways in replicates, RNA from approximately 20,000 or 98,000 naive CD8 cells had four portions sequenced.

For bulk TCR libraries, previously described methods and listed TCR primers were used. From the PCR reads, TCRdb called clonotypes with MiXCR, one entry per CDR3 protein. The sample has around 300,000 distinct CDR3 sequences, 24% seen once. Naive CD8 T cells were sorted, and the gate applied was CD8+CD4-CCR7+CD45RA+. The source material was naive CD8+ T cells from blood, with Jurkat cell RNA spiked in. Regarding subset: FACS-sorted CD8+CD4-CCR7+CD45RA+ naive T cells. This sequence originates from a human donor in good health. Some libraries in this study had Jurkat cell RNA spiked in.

The CDR3: CASSFRGQSYEQYF. Written as DNA, the CDR3 is TGTGCCAGCAGTTTCCGGGGACAAAGCTACGAGCAGTACTTC. The chain couples TRBV28 to TRBJ2-7, with D tentatively TRBD1 (6 bases). This CDR3 region has 14 residues. CDR1 is MDHEN and CDR2 is SYDVKM in the germline V gene. The germline V and J ends were trimmed by 3 bases and 3 bases, with 12 bases remaining between them.